The present T cell receptor beta chain was sequenced within a study of tumor and adjacent non-tumor tissue in lung cancer. TCRbeta libraries were built with three rounds of nested PCR, modified from ARM-PCR. Using its own MiXCR run on the multiplex PCR reads, TCRdb lists one record per CDR3 protein. The top ten hold 37% of the sample, which has around 99,000 distinct CDR3 sequences, 60% to 80% seen once. The CDR3 consists of 15 residues. The germline V gene encodes CDR1 SGHKS and CDR2 YYEKEE (reference sequence). In this sample, this clonotype turned up once. Its antigen remains unknown. Compared with germline, one end of the junction differs, possibly owing to a read error. Overall study findings and caveats: Tumor repertoires had a smaller top 100 clone share than normal lung.

This sample's RNA came from whole unsorted tissue. The chain carries TRBV5-5 and TRBJ1-5; 10 bases align to TRBD1. The J call may be mistaken, given a closer DNA end match to TRBJ2-3. Sequencing was performed on lung tumor tissue. The TCR sequence derives from a woman aged 60-70 years with non-small cell lung cancer. Written as DNA, the CDR3 is TGTGCAAGCAGCATTTCGGGACAGGGGAGTCAGCCCCAGTATTTT. Protein product: CASSISGQGSQPQYF.